The following is a TCR beta chain sequence with its context. Its antigen is undetermined. It was with a sample-barcoded 5' primer and a J-beta primer mix that a second PCR of roughly 6 to 12 cycles was run. Every cDNA was tagged by a template-switch adaptor with 12 random nucleotides. TCRdb independently ran MiXCR on the 5' RACE reads; one entry per CDR3 protein. Of over 1,500,000 distinct CDR3 sequences in the sample, around 42% were seen once. This specimen comes from a study of blood T cells in healthy people across ages. The J segment lost 6 bases and the V segment lost 6 bases, leaving 22 bases of the junction unmatched. Germline lookup yields CDR1 DFQATT and CDR2 SNEGSKA (reference sequence). The CDR3 extends over 17 amino acids. The study, taken as a whole, reports: PBMCs were not sorted, which prevented a conclusive comparison of naive versus antigen-experienced cells. Older age went with lower TCR beta diversity per million T cells, in a roughly linear way. One million T cells yielded diversity estimates that were considered underestimates.

This TCR was recovered from a human donor in good health. Sequenced sample: blood. The gene calls are TRBV20-1 and TRBJ1-2, with TRBD1 matching 7 bases. As DNA, the CDR3 is TGCAGTGCCGTGTCGGGGACTGCAGGGACAGATAAAGATGGCTACACCTTC. Translation: CSAVSGTAGTDKDGYTF.